Listed below are T cell receptor beta chains from one sample, sequenced in a study of PD-L1 blockade in urothelial cancer. Using immunoSEQ multiplex PCR, the repertoire was profiled, and TCRdb retains in-frame clones only, with some absent. The sample has some 16,000 clones; around 89% are singletons. The specimen comprised PBMCs, sampled around atezolizumab (anti-PD-L1) treatment. The receptors were sampled from a man between 65 and 79 years old with urothelial cancer. Both conserved end residues are part of each CDR3. A D gene is named only where the DNA matches it firmly. Size values are once, few and many counts, or a class for expanded clones, and some rows have none.

j_call,v_call,d_call,clone_size,cdr3_nt,cdr3_aa
TRBJ2-3,TRBV5-1,TRBD1,-,TGCGCCAGCAGCGCGACAGGGGGCGTCGCAGATACGCAGTATTTT,CASSATGGVADTQYF
TRBJ1-4,TRBV7-6,TRBD1,-,TGTGCCAGCACCCCCCGACAGGGGTCTAATGAAAAACTGTTTTTT,CASTPRQGSNEKLFF
TRBJ2-3,TRBV5-4,-,-,TGTGCCAGCAGTTCAGGGAGGAGTCCAGATACGCAGTATTTT,CASSSGRSPDTQYF
TRBJ2-4,TRBV19,TRBD2,-,TGTGCCAGTAGTATTCACGCGGGGGTGGCCAAAAACATTCAGTACTTC,CASSIHAGVAKNIQYF
TRBJ1-2,TRBV5-6,-,once,TGTGCCAGCAGCTTGGTCCCGACAGGCGAGGGTGGCTACACCTTC,CASSLVPTGEGGYTF
TRBJ2-5,TRBV7-8,TRBD2,-,TGTGCCAGCAGCTTAAGAAGGGTAGCGGGGGCAAAAGAGACCCAGTACTTC,CASSLRRVAGAKETQYF
TRBJ1-2,TRBV7-9,TRBD1,-,TGTGCCAGCAGCGTGACAGGGCACGGCTACACCTTC,CASSVTGHGYTF
TRBJ1-2,TRBV6-1,-,-,TGTGCCAGCAGTGAATCGGGTCTCGCAACCGGCTACACCTTC,CASSESGLATGYTF
TRBJ2-7,TRBV6-1,-,-,TGTGCCAGCAGTGAAGCGCAGGGGGAGGAGTACTTC,CASSEAQGEEYF
TRBJ1-2,TRBV28,TRBD1,-,TGTGCCAGCAGTTTAAGACAGGGAGGCTACACCTTC,CASSLRQGGYTF
TRBJ2-7,TRBV12-5,TRBD2,-,TGTGCTAGTGGTTTGGTACTCGGGGGGGACTACGAGCAGTACTTC,CASGLVLGGDYEQYF
TRBJ1-6,TRBV2,-,-,TGTGCCAGCAGTGAAGCCGGACTGGCCAATTCACCCCTCCACTTT,CASSEAGLANSPLHF
TRBJ2-3,TRBV29-1,TRBD1,-,TGCAGCGTGTACAGGGGGTCCACCACAGATACGCAGTATTTT,CSVYRGSTTDTQYF
TRBJ2-2,TRBV5-4,TRBD1,-,TGTGCCAGCAGCCGATACAGGGGGTCGGAGGAGCTGTTTTTT,CASSRYRGSEELFF
TRBJ1-2,TRBV6-1,-,-,TGTGCCAGCACCCCCGTGGAGAGTGAAGGCTACACCTTC,CASTPVESEGYTF
TRBJ2-2,TRBV2,-,-,TGTGCCAGCGGGGGGACCTTCATTACCGGGGAGCTGTTTTTT,CASGGTFITGELFF
TRBJ2-2,TRBV19,TRBD1,-,TGTGCCAGTAGGGATGGGACAGGGGGCACGCGTGGATCCGGGGAGCTGTTTTTT,CASRDGTGGTRGSGELFF
TRBJ2-7,TRBV5-1,TRBD1,-,TGCGCCAGCAGCGTGGGACAGGCAGGAGGCGAGCAGTACTTC,CASSVGQAGGEQYF
TRBJ2-1,TRBV5-1,TRBD2,once,TGCGCCAGCCGGGGGGATAGCGAGGAGCAGTTCTTC,CASRGDSEEQFF
TRBJ2-7,TRBV30,-,-,TGTGCCTGGAGTGTATCACTAGGCTACGAGCAGTACTTC,CAWSVSLGYEQYF
TRBJ1-1,TRBV14,-,once,TGTGCCAGCAGCCTTAACTCGAACACTGAAGCTTTCTTT,CASSLNSNTEAFF
TRBJ1-6,TRBV2,TRBD1,-,TGTGCCAGCAGTCCACAGGGGGCAGAGAATTCACCCCTCCACTTT,CASSPQGAENSPLHF
TRBJ1-4,TRBV5-1,TRBD1,-,TGCGCCAGCAGCTCAGGGGGCGGGAATGAAAAACTGTTTTTT,CASSSGGGNEKLFF
TRBJ2-2,TRBV6-4,TRBD2,-,TGTGCCAGCAAAAAACTAGCGGGGGCCGACACCGGGGAGCTGTTTTTT,CASKKLAGADTGELFF
TRBJ2-2,TRBV9,-,once,TGTGCCAGCAGCGCCAGAAGTGGTGGGCAGACGAACACCGGGGAGCTGTTTTTT,CASSARSGGQTNTGELFF
TRBJ1-5,TRBV27,TRBD1,-,TGTGCCAGCAGGACAGGGTCGGATCAGCCCCAGCATTTT,CASRTGSDQPQHF
TRBJ1-2,TRBV27,-,-,TGTGCCAGCAGCCGGGGTCCCAGCTATGGCTACACCTTC,CASSRGPSYGYTF
TRBJ1-2,TRBV6-1,TRBD1,once,TGTGCCAGCCCGGGACAGAACTATGGCTACACCTTC,CASPGQNYGYTF
TRBJ1-3,TRBV5-1,TRBD1,-,TGCGCCAGCAGCGGGCCGGGACAGAGAGGAAACACCATATATTTT,CASSGPGQRGNTIYF
TRBJ1-6,TRBV6-1,TRBD1,-,TGTGCCAGCACTTGGGGACAGGGGTATTCACCCCTCCACTTT,CASTWGQGYSPLHF
TRBJ1-6,TRBV6-1,-,-,TGTGCCAGCAGTGAATCACAATATAATTCACCCCTCCACTTT,CASSESQYNSPLHF
TRBJ1-2,TRBV4-1,-,-,TGCGCCAGCAGCCAAGAGGCAGGGGCGAGGTCGATAGGCTACACCTTC,CASSQEAGARSIGYTF
TRBJ2-3,TRBV6-6,-,once,TGTGCCAGCAGCGTAGATACGCAGTATTTT,CASSVDTQYF
TRBJ1-2,TRBV6-1,TRBD1,-,TGTGCCAGCAGTGCCTCGGGACAGACCTATGGCTACACCTTC,CASSASGQTYGYTF
TRBJ1-2,TRBV7-9,-,-,TGTGCCAGCAGCCAAGCGGGGGACTATGGCTACACCTTC,CASSQAGDYGYTF
TRBJ1-6,TRBV4-2,-,few,TGTGCCAGCAGCCACGACAGACATTCACCCCTCCACTTT,CASSHDRHSPLHF
TRBJ1-2,TRBV6-6,TRBD1,-,TGTGCCAGCAGTTACGGGCAGGGGGGAGCTAACTATGGCTACACCTTC,CASSYGQGGANYGYTF
TRBJ1-3,TRBV4-1,-,-,TGCGCCAGCAGCCCCGGGGGGAACACCATATATTTT,CASSPGGNTIYF
TRBJ2-1,TRBV7-2,TRBD2,-,TGTGCCAGCAGCTCTAGCGGGGGATACAATGAGCAGTTCTTC,CASSSSGGYNEQFF
TRBJ2-1,TRBV29-1,TRBD2,-,TGCAGCGTACTAGCGGGGTACGATAGTTACAATGAGCAGTTCTTC,CSVLAGYDSYNEQFF
TRBJ2-2,TRBV9,-,once,TGTGCCAGCAGCTTATCGGGGAGTACCGGGGAGCTGTTTTTT,CASSLSGSTGELFF
TRBJ2-1,TRBV7-8,-,-,TGTGCCAGCAGCCTACCCCGGGGGAATGAGCAGTTCTTC,CASSLPRGNEQFF
TRBJ1-3,TRBV2,-,-,TGTGCCAGCAGCGGCCCGGGAAAGAGCTCTGGAAACACCATATATTTT,CASSGPGKSSGNTIYF
TRBJ2-4,TRBV29-1,-,few,TGCAGCGTTGTAGGAGGAGGCAAAAACATTCAGTACTTC,CSVVGGGKNIQYF
TRBJ1-6,TRBV4-1,-,-,TGCGCCAGCAGCCACCCCCCGGGGGCCTATAATTCACCCCTCCACTTT,CASSHPPGAYNSPLHF
TRBJ1-1,TRBV2,TRBD1,-,TGTGCCGTCACGACAGGGGGCGTGAGCACTGAAGCTTTCTTT,CAVTTGGVSTEAFF
TRBJ2-3,TRBV23-1,-,-,TGCGCCAGCAGCCGGAGGTACACAGATACGCAGTATTTT,CASSRRYTDTQYF
TRBJ1-1,TRBV19,-,-,TGTGCCAGTACCCCGAGCAGGGGTAGGAACACTGAAGCTTTCTTT,CASTPSRGRNTEAFF
TRBJ2-5,TRBV11-2,-,-,TGTGCCAGCAGCTTTTTAGTACAGAAAGAGACCCAGTACTTC,CASSFLVQKETQYF
TRBJ1-4,TRBV4-2,-,-,TGTGCCAGCAGGCCTGGACAGATAAATGAAAAACTGTTTTTT,CASRPGQINEKLFF
TRBJ1-1,TRBV2,-,once,TGTGCCAGCCAACAGGGCGGGACTGAAGCTTTCTTT,CASQQGGTEAFF
TRBJ1-1,TRBV6-6,-,-,TGTGCCAGCAGTTCTGAGGTGGCATCCACTGAAGCTTTCTTT,CASSSEVASTEAFF